This T cell receptor (beta chain) was identified in a study of blood T cell repertoires in COVID-19. On the study more broadly: Both acute and convalescent COVID-19 samples were obtained from the United States, Italy and Spain. T cells, B-cell-depleted T cells, or PBMCs supplied cDNA or gDNA.

Original methodology: Amplification of reference gene primers provided the estimated nucleated cell counts. The assay was immunoSEQ multiplex PCR, and TCRdb's table has in-frame clones only and misses some. V, J and clone size are taken as reported in that table, and D and trimming were inferred from the DNA itself. This repertoire shows 150,000 or so clones, roughly 87% found once; its top ten account for 3.5% to 4.5%. The V and J ends lost 6 bases and 3 bases respectively, with 12 bases between them. The CDR3 length is 14 residues. The germline V gene encodes CDR1 MGHDK and CDR2 SYGVNS. In the 2 weeks before study entry, exposed participants met a COVID-19 case, which was PCR-confirmed or clinician-diagnosed.

The sample comprised PBMCs or T cells enriched from blood (not recorded which). This sequence originates from a woman in her thirties or forties who had been exposed to COVID-19. The rearrangement uses TRBV25-1 and TRBJ1-5, with D tentatively TRBD1 (5 bases). This CDR3 is CASSRAGYNQPQHF. CDR3 DNA sequence: TGTGCCAGCAGCAGGGCAGGGTACAATCAGCCCCAGCATTTT.